Each of the 8 T cell receptor beta chains below was sequenced from the same sample in a study of human T cells and chemical hapten exposure. The time point here: patch test 1, 2 weeks after DPC sensitization. As for treatment: therapeutic diphenylcyclopropenone sensitization with weekly scalp DPC. Using its own MiXCR run on the RACE reads, TCRdb lists one record per CDR3 protein. Found here are about 120,000 distinct CDR3 sequences, approximately 15% of them singletons; the top ten hold 0.7% to 0.95%. The specimen was whole blood, collected in connection with sensitization to the hapten diphenylcyclopropenone (DPC). The receptors derive from a man aged 18 to 29 with alopecia areata. Some clones in this sample may be carry-over from other donors' samples.

The chain employs TRBV10-3 and TRBJ1-1, with D possibly being TRBD1 (5 bases). V lost 6 bases to trimming and J lost 1 base, with 9 bases between them. The germline V gene encodes CDR1 ENHRY and CDR2 SYGVKD. CDR3 length: 13 residues. The DNA of the CDR3 is TGTGCCATCAGAAAAGACAGGAACACTGAAGCTTTCTTT. Encoded protein: CAIRKDRNTEAFF.

V is TRBV4-2 and J is TRBJ1-1; no clear D. Germline V lookup: CDR1 LGHNA, CDR2 YNFKEQ. Trimming pared 0 bases from V and 0 bases from J, leaving 8 bases between. This CDR3 has 15 amino acids. CDR3 region: CASSQERGLNTEAFF. In DNA, the CDR3 is TGTGCCAGCAGCCAAGAACGGGGTTTGAACACTGAAGCTTTCTTT.

This chain joins TRBV20-1 and TRBJ2-4; TRBD2 agrees at 7 bases. The CDR3 sequence is 15 residues long. V gave up 6 bases and J gave up 7 bases; unmatched junction bases: 15. Germline V gene lookup returns CDR1 DFQATT and CDR2 SNEGSKA (reference sequence). For the CDR3, the DNA is TGCAGTGCCGTCGTTTTATTAGCGGGTCTGAACATTCAGTACTTC. Protein: CSAVVLLAGLNIQYF.

This rearrangement joins TRBV29-1 to TRBJ1-5; D is undetermined. The CDR3 covers 10 residues. V was pared by 6 bases and J by 5 bases, with 5 bases between. Germline V gene lookup returns CDR1 SQVTM and CDR2 ANQGSEA. For the CDR3, the DNA is TGCAGCGTGGGAGATCAGCCCCAGCATTTT. Translated: CSVGDQPQHF.

The table lists this clonotype with a few counts. The gene calls are TRBV6-4 and TRBJ2-3; TRBD2 matches at 9 bases. Germline V CDR1 and CDR2: MRHNA, SNTAGT. The CDR3 contains 15 residues. With 4 bases clipped from V and 3 bases from J, the junction kept 5 bases outside the gene matches. For the CDR3, the DNA is TGTGCCAGCAGTGTTTCCAGCGGGGGGACAGATACGCAGTATTTT. It specifies CASSVSSGGTDTQYF.

J is TRBJ2-3 and V is TRBV11-2; D is uncertain. Between the trimmed V and J ends, which lost 1 base and 5 bases, there was a span of 16 bases. Germline CDR1 SGHAT, CDR2 FQNNGV. The CDR3 is made up of 16 amino acids. CDR3 amino acids: CASSLVGRNLGDTQYF. The DNA for the CDR3 is TGTGCCAGCAGCTTAGTCGGGCGAAATTTGGGAGATACGCAGTATTTT.

This clonotype counts as medium-sized (0.01 to 0.1%). V usage is TRBV27 and J usage is TRBJ2-1, with 8 positions matching TRBD1. J lost 5 bases, V lost 6 bases, and 6 bases had no gene match. The length of the CDR3 is 14 residues. The germline CDR1 and CDR2 sequences are MNHEY and SMNVEV (reference sequence). The CDR3 nucleotides are TGTGCCAGCAGGAGACAGGGGCCAAACAATGAGCAGTTCTTC. The encoded protein is CASRRQGPNNEQFF.

This chain connects TRBV28 to TRBJ2-1; 8 bases map to TRBD1. Per the germline V gene, CDR1 is MDHEN and CDR2 is SYDVKM. The CDR3 loop spans 15 amino acids. Trimming removed 5 bases from V and 2 bases from J; junction bases left unmatched: 5. DNA for the CDR3: TGTGCCAGCAGTATGGGACAGGAGCCCTACAATGAGCAGTTCTTC. It specifies CASSMGQEPYNEQFF.